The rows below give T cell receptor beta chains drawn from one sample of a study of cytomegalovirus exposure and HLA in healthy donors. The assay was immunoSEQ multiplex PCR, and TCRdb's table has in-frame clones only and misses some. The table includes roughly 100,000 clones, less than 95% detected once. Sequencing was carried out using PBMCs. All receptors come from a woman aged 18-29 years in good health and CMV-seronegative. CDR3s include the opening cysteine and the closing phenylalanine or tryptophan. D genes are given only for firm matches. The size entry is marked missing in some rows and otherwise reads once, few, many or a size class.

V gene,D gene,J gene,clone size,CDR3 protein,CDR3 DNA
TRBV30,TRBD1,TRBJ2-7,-,CAWSGQGKDEQYF,TGTGCCTGGAGCGGACAGGGGAAAGACGAGCAGTACTTC
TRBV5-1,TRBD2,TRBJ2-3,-,CASSLRLAATDTQYF,TGCGCCAGCAGCTTAAGACTAGCGGCCACAGATACGCAGTATTTT
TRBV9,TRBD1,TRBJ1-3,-,CASSVEAGGTSGNTIYF,TGTGCCAGCAGCGTAGAGGCAGGGGGCACCTCTGGAAACACCATATATTTT
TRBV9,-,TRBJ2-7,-,CASSVAGLEQYF,TGTGCCAGCAGCGTAGCAGGTCTGGAGCAGTACTTC
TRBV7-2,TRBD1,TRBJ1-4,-,CASSLGFPGQGAKLFF,TGTGCCAGCAGCTTAGGTTTCCCGGGACAGGGGGCAAAACTGTTTTTT
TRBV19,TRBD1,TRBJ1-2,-,CASSIAGQGAAGYTF,TGTGCCAGTAGTATAGCCGGACAGGGGGCCGCTGGCTACACCTTC
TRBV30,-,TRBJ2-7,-,CAWDDSAYEQYF,TGTGCCTGGGATGACAGTGCCTACGAGCAGTACTTC
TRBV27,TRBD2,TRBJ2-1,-,CASSSLTSGRAHEQFF,TGTGCCAGCAGTTCCCTGACTAGCGGGAGGGCCCATGAGCAGTTCTTC
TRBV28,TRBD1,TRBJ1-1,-,CASSLRRGQLNTEAFF,TGTGCCAGCAGTTTGAGGCGGGGACAGTTGAACACTGAAGCTTTCTTT
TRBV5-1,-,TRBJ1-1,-,CASSFLGTQGFAFF,TGCGCCAGCAGCTTCCTTGGAACGCAGGGTTTCGCTTTCTTT
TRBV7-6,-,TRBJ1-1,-,CASSPVENTEAFF,TGTGCCAGCAGCCCGGTCGAGAACACTGAAGCTTTCTTT
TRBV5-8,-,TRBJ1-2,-,CASTPGKLNYGYTF,TGTGCCAGCACCCCAGGGAAATTGAACTATGGCTACACCTTC
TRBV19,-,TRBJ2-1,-,CASVDTNEQFF,TGTGCCAGTGTAGACACCAATGAGCAGTTCTTC
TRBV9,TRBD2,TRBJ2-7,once,CASSKTSGGYEQYF,TGTGCCAGCAGCAAGACTAGCGGGGGGTACGAGCAGTACTTC
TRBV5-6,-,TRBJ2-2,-,CASSSRGGAAGELFF,TGTGCCAGCAGCTCGCGAGGGGGGGCCGCCGGGGAGCTGTTTTTT
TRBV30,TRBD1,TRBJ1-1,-,CAWRPAGTANTEAFF,TGTGCCTGGAGGCCAGCCGGGACAGCGAACACTGAAGCTTTCTTT
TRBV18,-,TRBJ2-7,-,CASSRIEEEQYF,TGTGCCAGCTCGCGGATTGAGGAAGAGCAGTACTTC
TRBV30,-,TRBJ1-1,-,CAWIAPYMTGSTEAFF,TGTGCCTGGATAGCCCCTTACATGACCGGTTCCACTGAAGCTTTCTTT
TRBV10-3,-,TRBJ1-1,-,CAISESGAVGTEAFF,TGTGCCATCAGTGAGTCGGGGGCCGTGGGCACTGAAGCTTTCTTT
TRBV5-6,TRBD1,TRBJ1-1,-,CASSPGQGAVNTEAFF,TGTGCCAGCAGCCCGGGACAGGGGGCCGTGAACACTGAAGCTTTCTTT
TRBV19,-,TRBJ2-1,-,CASSIKGPSYNEQFF,TGTGCCAGTAGTATTAAGGGGCCCTCCTACAATGAGCAGTTCTTC
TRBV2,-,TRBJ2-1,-,CASSGALLLSSPEDNEQFF,TGTGCCAGCAGTGGCGCTCTCCTCCTCAGCTCCCCTGAGGACAATGAGCAGTTCTTC
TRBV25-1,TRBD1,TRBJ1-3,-,CASGGTVGSGNTIYF,TGTGCCAGCGGGGGGACAGTGGGCTCTGGAAACACCATATATTTT
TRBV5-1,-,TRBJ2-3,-,CASSRTSGSTDTQYF,TGCGCCAGCAGCCGGACAAGTGGGAGCACAGATACGCAGTATTTT
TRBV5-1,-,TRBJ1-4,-,CASSLGQVDEKLFF,TGCGCCAGCAGCTTGGGGCAGGTTGACGAAAAACTGTTTTTT
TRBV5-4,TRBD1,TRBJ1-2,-,CASSSPGGRGYGYTF,TGTGCCAGCAGTTCCCCAGGGGGACGGGGCTATGGCTACACCTTC
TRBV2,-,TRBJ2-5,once,CASSSVEETQYF,TGTGCCAGCAGTTCGGTCGAAGAGACCCAGTACTTC
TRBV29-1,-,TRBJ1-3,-,CSAGKPSDRPSGNTIYF,TGCAGCGCTGGAAAACCGTCCGACAGGCCATCTGGAAACACCATATATTTT
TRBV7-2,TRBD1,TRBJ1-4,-,CASSLGQGRNEKLFF,TGTGCCAGCAGCTTAGGACAGGGACGGAACGAAAAACTGTTTTTT
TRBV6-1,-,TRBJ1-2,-,CASSESVAGYGYTF,TGTGCCAGCAGTGAAAGTGTGGCAGGCTATGGCTACACCTTC
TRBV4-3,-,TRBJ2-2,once,CASSQQGAGELFF,TGCGCCAGCAGCCAACAGGGTGCCGGGGAGCTGTTTTTT
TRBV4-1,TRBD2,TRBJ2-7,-,CASSQLERGSYEQYF,TGCGCCAGCAGCCAATTGGAGCGGGGATCCTACGAGCAGTACTTC
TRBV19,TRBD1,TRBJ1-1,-,CASHRGPKAEAFF,TGTGCCAGCCACAGGGGCCCGAAGGCTGAAGCTTTCTTT
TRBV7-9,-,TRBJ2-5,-,CASSLASRETQYF,TGTGCCAGCAGCTTAGCCTCTCGGGAGACCCAGTACTTC
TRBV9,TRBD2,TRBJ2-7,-,CASSVGGSGNSYEQYF,TGTGCCAGCAGCGTAGGAGGTAGCGGGAATTCCTACGAGCAGTACTTC
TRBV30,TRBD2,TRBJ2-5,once,CAWRLAAYQETQYF,TGTGCCTGGAGACTAGCGGCCTACCAAGAGACCCAGTACTTC
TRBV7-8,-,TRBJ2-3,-,CASSLTELTDTQYF,TGTGCCAGCAGCTTAACGGAGCTCACAGATACGCAGTATTTT
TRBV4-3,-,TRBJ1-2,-,CASSQVGGLRDYGYTF,TGCGCCAGCAGCCAAGTCGGGGGGCTTAGGGACTATGGCTACACCTTC
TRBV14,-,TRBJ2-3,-,CASSQVGKFSSHTDTQYF,TGTGCCAGCAGCCAAGTGGGCAAATTTTCTTCCCACACAGATACGCAGTATTTT
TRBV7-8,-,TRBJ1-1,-,CASSPPQGEAFF,TGTGCCAGCAGCCCGCCTCAGGGGGAAGCTTTCTTT
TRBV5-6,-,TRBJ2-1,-,CASSTRGTSHLYNEQFF,TGTGCCAGCAGCACCCGGGGGACTTCACACCTCTACAATGAGCAGTTCTTC
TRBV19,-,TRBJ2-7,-,CASSNRSGILSSYEQYF,TGTGCCAGTAGTAACCGATCCGGGATCTTATCGTCCTACGAGCAGTACTTC
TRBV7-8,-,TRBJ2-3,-,CASSLVVTGNTDTQYF,TGTGCCAGCAGCTTAGTAGTAACGGGGAACACAGATACGCAGTATTTT
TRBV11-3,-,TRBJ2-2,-,CASTVANTGELFF,TGTGCCAGCACGGTCGCGAACACCGGGGAGCTGTTTTTT
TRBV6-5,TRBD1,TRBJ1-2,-,CASSGTGDGYTF,TGTGCCAGTTCCGGGACAGGGGATGGCTACACCTTC
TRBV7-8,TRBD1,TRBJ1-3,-,CASSLWTGVSSGNTIYF,TGTGCCAGCAGCTTATGGACAGGGGTTTCATCTGGAAACACCATATATTTT
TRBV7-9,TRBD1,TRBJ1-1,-,CASSVRDLVGGWTEAFF,TGTGCCAGCAGCGTAAGGGATTTGGTAGGGGGCTGGACTGAAGCTTTCTTT
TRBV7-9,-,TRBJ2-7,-,CASSFPPKLQDEQYF,TGTGCCAGCAGCTTCCCACCAAAACTCCAGGACGAGCAGTACTTC
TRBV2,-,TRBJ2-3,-,CASPGGHTDTQYF,TGTGCCAGTCCAGGGGGGCATACAGATACGCAGTATTTT
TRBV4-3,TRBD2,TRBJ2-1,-,CASSLQTGGYGHNEQFF,TGCGCCAGCAGCCTTCAAACCGGGGGGTATGGACACAATGAGCAGTTCTTC
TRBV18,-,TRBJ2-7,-,CASSLWGVSGGGHEQYF,TGTGCCAGCTCACTCTGGGGGGTGAGTGGCGGCGGGCACGAGCAGTACTTC
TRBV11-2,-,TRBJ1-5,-,CASSLFNYGPQHF,TGTGCCAGCAGCTTATTTAACTACGGCCCCCAGCATTTT
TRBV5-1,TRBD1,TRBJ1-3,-,CASSGGQGNSGNTIYF,TGCGCCAGCAGCGGAGGACAGGGAAACTCTGGAAACACCATATATTTT
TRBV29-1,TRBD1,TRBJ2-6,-,CSVLGQGAEGANVLTF,TGCAGCGTTCTAGGACAGGGGGCTGAGGGGGCCAACGTCCTGACTTTC
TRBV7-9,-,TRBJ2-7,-,CASSLEGVSDEQYF,TGTGCCAGCAGCTTAGAAGGGGTCTCGGACGAGCAGTACTTC
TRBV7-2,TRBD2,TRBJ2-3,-,CASSLGWLAGGTDTQYF,TGTGCCAGCAGCTTAGGGTGGTTAGCGGGAGGCACAGATACGCAGTATTTT
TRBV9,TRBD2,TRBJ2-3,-,CASARSGAGGTDTQYF,TGTGCCAGCGCCCGCAGCGGGGCGGGGGGTACAGATACGCAGTATTTT